This entry describes one T cell receptor beta chain. Its specificity is not known. This CDR3 has 16 residues. The V gene end was trimmed by 3 bases and the J gene end by 6 bases; junction bases not matched to a gene: 9. From germline, CDR1 is MGHRA and CDR2 YSYEKL. PCR involved 60 Vbeta and 13 Jbeta primers. Profiling relied on immunoSEQ multiplex PCR, and the TCRdb table lists in-frame clones only, not all of them. The sample has around 120,000 clones; around 81% are singletons. Those who donated were healthy bone marrow donors. These data are taken from a study of cytomegalovirus exposure and HLA in healthy donors. Study in general: In an earlier analysis, 90 million to 120 million unique TCR beta sequences were found from 200 million or so T cells. Membership in the Caucasian-associated ancestry cluster was found for 81% of approximately 380 genotyped donors.

Findings and limits, study-wide: The classifier was said to identify cytomegalovirus status with high specificity and sensitivity.

Sample: PBMCs. This chain uses TRBV4-1 with TRBJ1-5; 9 bases agree with TRBD1. The TCR comes from a man between 18 and 35 years old in good health and CMV-seronegative. CDR3 nucleotide sequence: TGCGCCAGCAGCCACCCCAGACAGGGGGAATCTCAGCCCCAGCATTTT. Its protein product is CASSHPRQGESQPQHF.